The 19 T cell receptor beta chains reported below all come from one sample, sequenced in a study of shared clonotypes between healthy human individuals (dated by TCRdb to 2018 to 2021). CD8 naive samples were CD45RO-negative cells positively selected for CCR7, giving a CD45RA+CCR7+ population that excluded TemRA cells. The library was made by the immunoSEQ multiplex PCR assay. TCRdb limited this immuneACCESS table to in-frame rearrangements with V and J called. A share of clones is missing; checked studies link under half to unresolved V genes, and the rest is unexplained. The table for this sample lists millions of clones; under 95% of them were counted only once. 1.5% to 2% of the sample is taken by the ten largest. The material sequenced was naive CD8+ T cells from PBMCs. The sample's cell subset or site label, in plain terms: CD45RA+CCR7+. These receptors all stem from a man aged 18 to 29 in good health. Some clones in this sample may be carry-over from other donors' samples.

The chain employs TRBV9 and TRBJ2-3, with D hard to call. The CDR3 has 15 residues. V was shortened by 2 bases and J by 2 bases, with 12 bases between the two germline ends. The germline gives CDR1 SGDLS, CDR2 YYNGEE. DNA of the CDR3: TGTGCCAGCAGCGTTAGCACTTACGACACAGATACGCAGTATTTT. As protein: CASSVSTYDTDTQYF.

This chain connects TRBV6-1 to TRBJ1-1; maybe TRBD1 (6 bases). Germline V lookup: CDR1 MNHNS, CDR2 SASEGT. The germline V and J ends were trimmed by 6 bases and 0 bases, with 11 bases remaining between them. The CDR3 is 14 residues long. The CDR3 loop reads CASRDSSMNTEAFF. The DNA for the CDR3 is TGTGCCAGCAGGGACAGTTCAATGAACACTGAAGCTTTCTTT.

The chain carries TRBV9 and TRBJ2-1; D might be TRBD1 (5 bases). The V end lost 2 bases, the J end lost 7 bases, and 7 bases lay between the germline ends. The CDR3 spans 12 residues. Germline CDR1 SGDLS, CDR2 YYNGEE. DNA of the CDR3: TGTGCCAGCAGCGTCCGACAGAATGAGCAGTTCTTC. Protein: CASSVRQNEQFF.

The rearrangement links TRBV10-3 to TRBJ2-2, with 8 bases fitting TRBD2. J gave up 6 bases and V 1 base, and 7 bases lay outside the gene matches. The germline CDR1 and CDR2 sequences are ENHRY and SYGVKD. The length of the CDR3 is 16 residues. The CDR3 sequence: CAISEFGTSPSGELFF. CDR3 DNA: TGTGCCATCAGTGAGTTCGGGACTAGTCCATCCGGGGAGCTGTTTTTT.

The V and J genes are TRBV7-8 and TRBJ2-7, with D possibly TRBD2 on 5 matching bases. The CDR3 runs to 12 residues. Germline lookup yields CDR1 SGHVS and CDR2 FQNEAQ. V gave up 5 bases and J gave up 5 bases, with 10 bases separating them. DNA of the CDR3: TGTGCCAGCAGCACGCTCGGGGACGAGCAGTACTTC. It is translated as CASSTLGDEQYF.

The V call is TRBV7-9, the J call TRBJ1-3; D gene ambiguous. Trimming stripped 4 bases from V and 0 bases from J, with 13 bases between. This CDR3 spans 16 amino acids. The germline CDR1 and CDR2 sequences are SEHNR and FQNEAQ (reference sequence). The CDR3 loop is CASSSYHLPSGNTIYF. In DNA, the CDR3 is TGTGCCAGCAGCTCATACCACCTACCCTCTGGAAACACCATATATTTT. The full variable domain, in which reference TRBV7-9 and TRBJ1-3 provide the parts outside the CDR3, is DTGVSQNPRHKITKRGQNVTFRCDPISEHNRLYWYRQTLGQGPEFLTYFQNEAQLEKSRLLSDRFSAERPKGSFSTLEIQRTEQGDSAMYLCASSSYHLPSGNTIYFGEGSWLTVV.

The chain joins TRBV10-1 to TRBJ1-3; D is uncertain. V gave up 3 bases and J gave up 0 bases, with 9 bases separating them. The length of the CDR3 is 15 residues. Germline lookup yields CDR1 WNHNN and CDR2 SYGVQD (reference sequence). CDR3 amino acids: CASSDGDLSGNTIYF. In DNA form, the CDR3 reads TGCGCCAGCAGTGATGGTGATCTCTCTGGAAACACCATATATTTT.

V usage is TRBV7-8 and J usage is TRBJ2-5; D gene unclear. The V end was cut by 5 bases, the J end by 1 base, with 11 bases between. This CDR3 is 14 amino acids long. Looked up from germline, CDR1 is SGHVS and CDR2 is FQNEAQ. CDR3 residues: CASSPRLGQETQYF. The DNA for the CDR3 is TGTGCCAGCAGCCCGCGCTTAGGCCAAGAGACCCAGTACTTC. Together with reference TRBV7-8 and TRBJ2-5, the CDR3 gives the full variable domain: GAGVSQSPRYKVAKRGQDVALRCDPISGHVSLFWYQQALGQGPEFLTYFQNEAQLDKSGLPSDRFFAERPEGSVSTLKIQRTQQEDSAVYLCASSPRLGQETQYFGPGTRLLVL.

The chain employs TRBV4-1 and TRBJ2-3; D ambiguous. Trimming stripped 1 base from V and 4 bases from J, with 9 bases between. Looked up from germline, CDR1 is MGHRA and CDR2 is YSYEKL. CDR3 size: 14 residues. CDR3 sequence: CASSQVPVADTQYF. CDR3 DNA: TGCGCCAGCAGCCAAGTTCCGGTCGCAGATACGCAGTATTTT.

J is TRBJ1-6 and V is TRBV6-1; D is ambiguous. CDR3 size: 16 residues. The V and J ends lost 4 bases and 4 bases respectively, with 14 bases between them. Germline loops: CDR1 MNHNS, CDR2 SASEGT. CDR3 DNA sequence: TGTGCCAGCAGTGGTGGCCGCCTTTTTTATAATTCACCCCTCCACTTT. Translated: CASSGGRLFYNSPLHF.

The gene calls are TRBV7-8 and TRBJ1-1; unclear D gene. Germline V gene lookup returns CDR1 SGHVS and CDR2 FQNEAQ. The germline V and J ends were trimmed by 3 bases and 2 bases, with 19 bases remaining between them. This CDR3 region has 17 residues. The CDR3 DNA reads as TGTGCCAGCAGCTTGTGGGGTGGAGGGCGCGATAACACTGAAGCTTTCTTT. Protein product: CASSLWGGGRDNTEAFF.

This clone was recorded a few times. This chain joins TRBV29-1 and TRBJ1-1; D call uncertain. The CDR3 length is 15 residues. Trimming stripped 0 bases from V and 0 bases from J, with 11 bases between. From germline, CDR1 is SQVTM and CDR2 ANQGSEA. The CDR3 loop is CSVEDAGYMNTEAFF. The CDR3 nucleotides are TGCAGCGTTGAAGATGCGGGGTACATGAACACTGAAGCTTTCTTT.

The gene calls are TRBV28 and TRBJ2-1; possibly TRBD1 or TRBD2 for D (5 bases each). The germline V and J ends were trimmed by 5 bases and 7 bases, with 15 bases remaining between them. The germline V gene encodes CDR1 MDHEN and CDR2 SYDVKM. This CDR3 has 14 amino acids. The CDR3 reads CASSPIEGYNEQFF. The CDR3 DNA reads as TGTGCCAGCAGTCCCATCGAGGGGTATAATGAGCAGTTCTTC.

This clone was observed a few times. This specimen includes other DNA sequences encoding the same CDR3. V usage is TRBV27 and J usage is TRBJ2-7, with TRBD1 matching 8 bases. CDR3 length: 14 residues. Losses at the gene ends were 3 bases for V and 1 base for J; bases not matched to a gene: 2. Germline V lookup: CDR1 MNHEY, CDR2 SMNVEV (reference sequence). The CDR3, as DNA: TGTGCCAGCAGTTTTAGACAGGGGTCCTACGAGCAGTACTTC. Its translation is CASSFRQGSYEQYF.

The V call is TRBV7-8, the J call TRBJ2-5; 9 bases are shared with TRBD2. The germline gives CDR1 SGHVS, CDR2 FQNEAQ. The CDR3 loop spans 18 amino acids. V shed 1 base, J shed 5 bases, and the junction held 14 bases outside the gene matches. The CDR3 reads CASSLVPSGMGKRETQYF. CDR3 sequence (DNA): TGTGCCAGCAGCTTAGTCCCTAGCGGGATGGGTAAAAGGGAGACCCAGTACTTC.

V is TRBV20-1 and J is TRBJ2-7; no firm D call. This CDR3 contains 11 residues. CDR1 is DFQATT and CDR2 is SNEGSKA in the germline V gene (reference sequence). V dropped 6 bases and J dropped 6 bases, with 12 bases sitting between them. The CDR3 here is CSAPFTAEQYF. The DNA of the CDR3 is TGCAGTGCCCCTTTCACGGCCGAGCAGTACTTC.

The chain links TRBV19 to TRBJ2-7, with 7 bases fitting TRBD2. This CDR3 is 13 amino acids long. V shed 4 bases and J 7 bases; nucleotides not matched to a gene: 7. Germline V CDR1 and CDR2: LNHDA, SQIVND (reference sequence). The CDR3 DNA sequence: TGTGCCAGTAGTACCGGACTAGGTAGGGAGCAGTACTTC. Amino acids: CASSTGLGREQYF.

This rearrangement joins TRBV9 to TRBJ2-3; D gene unclear. The germline CDR1 and CDR2 sequences are SGDLS and YYNGEE. The CDR3 has 13 residues. Trimming pared 4 bases from V and 7 bases from J, leaving 13 bases between. DNA for the CDR3: TGTGCCAGCAGCAAACCCCTAGAATATACGCAGTATTTT. The encoded protein is CASSKPLEYTQYF.

The CDR3 region is CATGGSAVTGELFF. The DNA for the CDR3 is TGTGCCACCGGGGGTAGCGCCGTGACCGGGGAGCTGTTTTTT. The chain couples TRBV5-6 to TRBJ2-2; tentative D call: TRBD2 (6 bases). V shed 9 bases and J shed 5 bases, with 17 bases lying between them. The CDR3 totals 14 residues. Germline CDR1 and CDR2: SGHDT and YYEEEE. The entire variable domain, with the rest obtained from reference TRBV5-6 and TRBJ2-2, is as follows: DAGVTQSPTHLIKTRGQQVTLRCSPKSGHDTVSWYQQALGQGPQFIFQYYEEEERQRGNFPDRFSGHQFPNYSSELNVNALLLGDSALYLCATGGSAVTGELFFGEGSRLTVL.